This TCR beta chain was recovered during a study of cytomegalovirus exposure and HLA in healthy donors. Findings of the study overall: A cluster of highly shared sequence variants was likely a sequencing artifact.

PCR was performed using 60 Vbeta and 13 Jbeta primers. Here immunoSEQ multiplex PCR was the method, and the copy in TCRdb shows in-frame clones only, minus some. This sample yields under 150,000 clones, of which around 82% are seen a single time; around 6.6% belongs to the top ten. Germline loops: CDR1 SNHLY, CDR2 FYNNEI. Deletions cut 6 bases from V and 0 bases from J, with 15 bases between. The CDR3 consists of 16 residues. Turning to this clone: The antigen is undetermined.

This sequence was found in a woman in her thirties or forties in good health and CMV-seropositive. Sequenced: PBMCs. The chain carries TRBV2 and TRBJ1-5; D is possibly TRBD1 (5 bases). Here the CDR3 reads CASSRELRNSNQPQHF. Written as DNA, the CDR3 is TGTGCCAGCAGCAGGGAATTAAGGAATAGCAATCAGCCCCAGCATTTT.